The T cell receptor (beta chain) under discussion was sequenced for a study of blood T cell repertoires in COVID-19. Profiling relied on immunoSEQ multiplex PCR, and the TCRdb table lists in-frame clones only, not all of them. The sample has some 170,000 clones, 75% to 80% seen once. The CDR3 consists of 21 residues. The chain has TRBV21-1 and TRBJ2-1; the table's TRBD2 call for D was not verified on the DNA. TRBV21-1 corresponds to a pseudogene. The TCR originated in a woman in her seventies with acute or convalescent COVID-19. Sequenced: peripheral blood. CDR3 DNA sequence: TGTGCCAGCAGCAACGGAGTTTTCGGGCTTGGTCCAGCGGGAGGTTACAATGAGCAGTTCTTC. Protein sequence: CASSNGVFGLGPAGGYNEQFF.